The TCR beta chain under discussion was sequenced for a study of T-cell memory formation after mild COVID-19. Germline CDR1 reads SEHNR; CDR2 reads FQNEAQ (reference sequence). V lost 4 bases to trimming and J lost 10 bases; unmatched junction nucleotides: 11. The length of the CDR3 is 14 residues. Study-wide results and limits: Among clones peaking at day 37 in the second wave, SARS-CoV-2 specificity remained unconfirmed. Within pre-infection memory, some responding clones were found, suggesting cross-reactive memory joined.

Details on this clonotype: Its antigen is not identified.

TCRdb re-called the 5' RACE reads through MiXCR, storing one row per CDR3 protein. The repertoire holds roughly 620,000 distinct CDR3 sequences, with about a sixth as singletons. The source of this sequence is an adult woman who had mild COVID-19 (a few samples of this study predate the infection). Cell type and time point are not known. The gene calls are TRBV7-9 and TRBJ1-1; 8 nucleotides match TRBD1. Sequenced input: PBMCs or a T cell subset sorted from them (not recorded which). The CDR3 sequence: CASSWGDRGAGAFF. The CDR3, as DNA: TGTGCCAGCAGCTGGGGAGACAGGGGTGCTGGAGCTTTCTTT.